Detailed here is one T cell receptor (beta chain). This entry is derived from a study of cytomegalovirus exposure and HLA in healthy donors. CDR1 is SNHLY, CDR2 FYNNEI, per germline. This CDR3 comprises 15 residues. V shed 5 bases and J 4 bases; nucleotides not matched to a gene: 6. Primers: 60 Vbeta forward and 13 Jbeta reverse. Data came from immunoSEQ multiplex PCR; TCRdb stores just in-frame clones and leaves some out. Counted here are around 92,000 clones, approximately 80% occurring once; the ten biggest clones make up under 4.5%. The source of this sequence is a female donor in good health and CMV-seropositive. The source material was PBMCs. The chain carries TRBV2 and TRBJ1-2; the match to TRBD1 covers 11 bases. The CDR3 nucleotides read TGTGCCAGCAGTCCCCTCGGGACAGGGGGCTATGGCTACACCTTC. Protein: CASSPLGTGGYGYTF.